The T cell receptor beta chain described here comes from a study of blood T cell repertoires in COVID-19. Turning to the study itself: The United States, Italy and Spain supplied acute and convalescent COVID-19 samples.

The method was immunoSEQ multiplex PCR; TCRdb's version includes in-frame clones alone and lacks a portion of them. This sample carries under 200,000 clones, about 88% of them seen once, and the ten largest clones take 0.99%. In the case of this clone: Other DNA sequences of this sample code for an identical CDR3.

Sequenced sample: peripheral blood. This TCR was recovered from a man younger than 30 with acute or convalescent COVID-19.

CDR3 nucleotides: TGTGCCAGCAGCCAGGCAGGGGGCGGAACTGAAGCTTTCTTT. Encoded protein: CASSQAGGGTEAFF. V is TRBV3-1 (or the pseudogene TRBV3-2) and J is TRBJ1-1; TRBD1 matches at 8 bases. The CDR3 loop spans 14 amino acids. V was pared by 3 bases and J by 5 bases, with 5 bases of the junction left unmatched. Per the germline V gene, CDR1 is LGHDT and CDR2 is YNNKEL (reference sequence).